The rows below give T cell receptor beta chains drawn from one sample of a study of shared clonotypes between healthy human individuals. Here immunoSEQ multiplex PCR was the method, and the copy in TCRdb shows in-frame clones only, minus some. Of under 1,100,000 clones listed, around 76% are singletons. Sequencing was carried out using memory CD4+ T cells sorted from blood. Source of these receptors: a man younger than 35 in good health. CDR3s include the opening cysteine and the closing phenylalanine or tryptophan. The order of the fields is CDR3 DNA, CDR3 protein, D gene, clone size, V gene, J gene. D genes are given only for firm matches. The listing skips clone size in some rows; elsewhere it reads once, few, many or a size class.

CDR3 DNA: TGTGCCAGCAGCTCGGCGGGGGGCTCTGGTGAAAAACTGTTTTTT
CDR3 protein: CASSSAGGSGEKLFF
D gene: .
clone size: once
V gene: TRBV5-6
J gene: TRBJ1-4

CDR3 DNA: TGTGCCAGCAGCCCCGGACTAGCGGGGGGAAGGCCCGCAGATACGCAGTATTTT
CDR3 protein: CASSPGLAGGRPADTQYF
D gene: TRBD2
clone size: .
V gene: TRBV5-4
J gene: TRBJ2-3

CDR3 DNA: TGTGCCTGGACTCTTACACAGGGCCGCGGGGGCACTGAAGCTTTCTTT
CDR3 protein: CAWTLTQGRGGTEAFF
D gene: .
clone size: .
V gene: TRBV30
J gene: TRBJ1-1

CDR3 DNA: TGTGCCAGCAGCCCCACAGGGGGCTTAGGTCAGCCCCAGCATTTT
CDR3 protein: CASSPTGGLGQPQHF
D gene: TRBD1
clone size: .
V gene: TRBV5-5
J gene: TRBJ1-5

CDR3 DNA: TGTGCCAGCAGCTCTCCCAGCGGGAATATTGCCAAAAACATTCAGTACTTC
CDR3 protein: CASSSPSGNIAKNIQYF
D gene: TRBD2
clone size: .
V gene: TRBV7-2
J gene: TRBJ2-4

CDR3 DNA: TGCGCCAGCAGCCAAATGGGGTATGAAGCTTTCTTT
CDR3 protein: CASSQMGYEAFF
D gene: .
clone size: few
V gene: TRBV4-1
J gene: TRBJ1-1

CDR3 DNA: TGTGCCACCAGCAGGGACGGCATAATGAACACTGAAGCTTTCTTT
CDR3 protein: CATSRDGIMNTEAFF
D gene: .
clone size: .
V gene: TRBV15
J gene: TRBJ1-1

CDR3 DNA: TGTGCCAGCAGCCCCCCGGGGGAGACCCAGTACTTC
CDR3 protein: CASSPPGETQYF
D gene: .
clone size: many
V gene: TRBV7-6
J gene: TRBJ2-5

CDR3 DNA: TGTGCCAGCAGTGGGGAAGGGACAGGGACCTACGAGCAGTACTTC
CDR3 protein: CASSGEGTGTYEQYF
D gene: TRBD1
clone size: .
V gene: TRBV6-1
J gene: TRBJ2-7

CDR3 DNA: TGTGCCAGCAGCTTAGAGGAAAGGGGTGAGCAGTTCTTC
CDR3 protein: CASSLEERGEQFF
D gene: .
clone size: .
V gene: TRBV7-9
J gene: TRBJ2-1

CDR3 DNA: TGTGCCTGGGCGCAGGGAAGTCAAGAGACCCAGTACTTC
CDR3 protein: CAWAQGSQETQYF
D gene: .
clone size: .
V gene: TRBV30
J gene: TRBJ2-5

CDR3 DNA: TGTGCCAGCAGTCCCCCCCCGGGTACCCCTCTACTCTACGAGCAGTACTTC
CDR3 protein: CASSPPPGTPLLYEQYF
D gene: .
clone size: once
V gene: TRBV27
J gene: TRBJ2-7